The present T cell receptor (beta chain) was sequenced within a study of blood T cell repertoires in COVID-19. Looking at the study overall: PBMCs, B-cell-depleted T cells, or T cells provided the cDNA or gDNA that made up the material.

The data were produced by immunoSEQ multiplex PCR, yet TCRdb's version contains in-frame clones alone and is incomplete. The repertoire consists of some 340,000 clones, with more than 70% occurring once and the leading ten covering 2.5% to 3%. This CDR3 contains 15 residues. The V segment lost 0 bases and the J segment 7 bases; nucleotides outside the gene matches: 8. CDR1 is SGDLS, CDR2 YYNGEE, per germline. What was sequenced was peripheral blood. V and J are TRBV9 and TRBJ1-2; TRBD1 matches 8 bases. This clonotype was obtained from a young man with active or convalescent COVID-19. The chain's CDR3 is CASSVGMAGGSGYTF. The CDR3 bases are TGTGCCAGCAGCGTAGGTATGGCAGGGGGCAGTGGCTACACCTTC. Looking up the rest from reference TRBV9 and TRBJ1-2 gives the full variable domain: DSGVTQTPKHLITATGQRVTLRCSPRSGDLSVYWYQQSLDQGLQFLIQYYNGEERAKGNILERFSAQQFPDLHSELNLSSLELGDSALYFCASSVGMAGGSGYTFGSGTRLTVV.